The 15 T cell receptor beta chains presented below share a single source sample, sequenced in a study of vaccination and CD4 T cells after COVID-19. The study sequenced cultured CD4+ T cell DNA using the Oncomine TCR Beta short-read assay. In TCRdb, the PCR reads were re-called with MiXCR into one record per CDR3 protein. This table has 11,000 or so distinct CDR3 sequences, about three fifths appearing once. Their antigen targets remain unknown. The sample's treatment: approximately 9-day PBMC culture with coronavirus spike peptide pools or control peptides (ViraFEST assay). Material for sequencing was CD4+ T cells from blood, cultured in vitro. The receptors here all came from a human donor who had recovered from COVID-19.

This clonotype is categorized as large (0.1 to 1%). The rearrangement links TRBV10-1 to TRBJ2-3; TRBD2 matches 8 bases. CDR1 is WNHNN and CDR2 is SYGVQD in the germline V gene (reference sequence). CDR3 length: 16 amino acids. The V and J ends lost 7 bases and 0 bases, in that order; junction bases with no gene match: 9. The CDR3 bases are TGCGCCAGCAAACAGTTCGGGAGGGCCAGCACAGATACGCAGTATTTT. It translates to CASKQFGRASTDTQYF.

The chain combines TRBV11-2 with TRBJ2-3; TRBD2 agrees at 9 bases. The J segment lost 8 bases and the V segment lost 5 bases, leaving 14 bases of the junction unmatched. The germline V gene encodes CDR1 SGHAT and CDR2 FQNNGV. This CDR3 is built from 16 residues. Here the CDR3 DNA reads TGTGCCAGCAGCCGCGGACTAGCGTCATCGGGATCTACGCAGTATTTT. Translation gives CASSRGLASSGSTQYF.

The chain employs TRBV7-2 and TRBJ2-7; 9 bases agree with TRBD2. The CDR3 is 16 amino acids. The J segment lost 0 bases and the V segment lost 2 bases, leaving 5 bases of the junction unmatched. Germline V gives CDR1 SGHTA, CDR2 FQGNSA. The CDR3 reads CASSLRAGGSSYEQYF. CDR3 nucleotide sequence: TGTGCCAGCAGCTTAAGAGCGGGGGGAAGCTCCTACGAGCAGTACTTC. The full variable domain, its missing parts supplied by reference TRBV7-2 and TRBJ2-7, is GAGVSQSPSNKVTEKGKDVELRCDPISGHTALYWYRQSLGQGLEFLIYFQGNSAPDKSGLPSDRFSAERTGGSVSTLTIQRTQQEDSAVYLCASSLRAGGSSYEQYFGPGTRLTVT.

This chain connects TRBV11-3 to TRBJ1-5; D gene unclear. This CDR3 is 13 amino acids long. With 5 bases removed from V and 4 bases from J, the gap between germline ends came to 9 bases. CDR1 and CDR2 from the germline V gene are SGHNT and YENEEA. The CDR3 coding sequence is TGTGCCAGCAGCCTAGGGAAGAATCAGCCCCAGCATTTT. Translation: CASSLGKNQPQHF.

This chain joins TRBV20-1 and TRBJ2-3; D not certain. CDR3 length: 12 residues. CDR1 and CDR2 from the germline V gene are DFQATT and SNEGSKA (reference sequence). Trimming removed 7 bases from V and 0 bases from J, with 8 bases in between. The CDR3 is CSGTTSTDTQYF. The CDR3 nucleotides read TGCAGTGGCACTACGAGCACAGATACGCAGTATTTT.

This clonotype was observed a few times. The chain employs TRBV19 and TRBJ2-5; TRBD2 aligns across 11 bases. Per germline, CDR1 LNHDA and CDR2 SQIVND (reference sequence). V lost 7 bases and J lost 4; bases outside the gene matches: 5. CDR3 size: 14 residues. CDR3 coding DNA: TGTGCCAGTAAACCTGGACTAGCGGGAGAGACCCAGTACTTC. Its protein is CASKPGLAGETQYF. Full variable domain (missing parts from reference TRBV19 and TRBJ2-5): DGGITQSPKYLFRKEGQNVTLSCEQNLNHDAMYWYRQDPGQGLRLIYYSQIVNDFQKGDIAEGYSVSREKKESFPLTVTSAQKNPTAFYLCASKPGLAGETQYFGPGTRLLVL.

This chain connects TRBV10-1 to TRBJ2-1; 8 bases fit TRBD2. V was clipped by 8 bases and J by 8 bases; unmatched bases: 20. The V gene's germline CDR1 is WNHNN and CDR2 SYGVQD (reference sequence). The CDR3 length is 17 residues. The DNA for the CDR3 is TGCGCCAGCCACGACGGAGTCTCGGGGGGGAGAATCGATGAGCAGTTCTTC. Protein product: CASHDGVSGGRIDEQFF.

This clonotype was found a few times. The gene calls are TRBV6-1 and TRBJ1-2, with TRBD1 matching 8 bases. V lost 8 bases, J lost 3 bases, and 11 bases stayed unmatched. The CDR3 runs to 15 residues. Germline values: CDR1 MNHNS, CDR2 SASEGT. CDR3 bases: TGTGCCAGCGGGTGGCAGGGGGCGCGGGACTATGGCTACACCTTC. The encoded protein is CASGWQGARDYGYTF.

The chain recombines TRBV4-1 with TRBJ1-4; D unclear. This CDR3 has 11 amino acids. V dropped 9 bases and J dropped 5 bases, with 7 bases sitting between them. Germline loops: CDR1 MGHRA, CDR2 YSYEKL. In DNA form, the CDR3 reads TGCGCCAGGGATAGAAATGAAAAACTGTTTTTT. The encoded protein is CARDRNEKLFF.

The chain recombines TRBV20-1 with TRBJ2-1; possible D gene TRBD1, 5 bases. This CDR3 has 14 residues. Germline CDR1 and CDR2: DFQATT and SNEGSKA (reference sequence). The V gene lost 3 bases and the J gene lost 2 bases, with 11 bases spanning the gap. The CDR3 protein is CSASPSGTYNEQFF. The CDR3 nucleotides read TGCAGTGCTAGTCCTTCAGGGACCTACAATGAGCAGTTCTTC.

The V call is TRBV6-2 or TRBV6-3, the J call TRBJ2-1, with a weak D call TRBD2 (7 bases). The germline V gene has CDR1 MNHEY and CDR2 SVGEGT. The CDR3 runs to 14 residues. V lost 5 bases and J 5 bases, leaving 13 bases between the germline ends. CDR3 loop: CASSLPGGNNEQFF. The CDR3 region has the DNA TGTGCCAGCAGTCTTCCGGGGGGCAACAATGAGCAGTTCTTC.

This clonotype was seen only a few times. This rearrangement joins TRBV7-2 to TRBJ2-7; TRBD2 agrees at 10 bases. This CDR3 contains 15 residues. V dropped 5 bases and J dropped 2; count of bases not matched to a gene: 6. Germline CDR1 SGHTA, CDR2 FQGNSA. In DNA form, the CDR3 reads TGTGCCAGCAGCCATACTAGCGGGGATACCTACGAGCAGTACTTC. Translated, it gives CASSHTSGDTYEQYF.

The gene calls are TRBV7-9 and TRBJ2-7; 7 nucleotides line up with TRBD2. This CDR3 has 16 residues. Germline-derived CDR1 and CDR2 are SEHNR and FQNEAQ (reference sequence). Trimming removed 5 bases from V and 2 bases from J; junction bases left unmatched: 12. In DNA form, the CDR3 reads TGTGCCAGCAGCCCCTACTGGGGGAGGGATGCCTACGAGCAGTACTTC. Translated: CASSPYWGRDAYEQYF.

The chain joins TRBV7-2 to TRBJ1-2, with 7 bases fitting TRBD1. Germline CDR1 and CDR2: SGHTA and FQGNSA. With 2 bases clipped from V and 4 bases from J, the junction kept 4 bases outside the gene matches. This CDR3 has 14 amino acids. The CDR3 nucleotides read TGTGCCAGCAGCTTACCCAGGGGGGTCTATGGCTACACCTTC. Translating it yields CASSLPRGVYGYTF.

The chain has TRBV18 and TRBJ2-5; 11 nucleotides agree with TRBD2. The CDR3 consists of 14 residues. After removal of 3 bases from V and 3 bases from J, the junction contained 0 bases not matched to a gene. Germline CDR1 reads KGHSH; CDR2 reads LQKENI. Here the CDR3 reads CASSPGLAEETQYF. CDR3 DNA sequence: TGTGCCAGCTCACCGGGACTAGCGGAAGAGACCCAGTACTTC.